This TCR beta chain was found in a study of blood T cell repertoires in COVID-19. Whole-study context: Samples taken during acute and convalescent COVID-19 were collected in the United States, Italy and Spain. Sources were T cells, B-cell-depleted T cells, or PBMCs; the material itself was cDNA or gDNA.

In the original analysis: Scientists estimated how many nucleated cells there were by amplifying reference gene primers. The data were produced by immunoSEQ multiplex PCR, yet TCRdb's version contains in-frame clones alone and is incomplete. The D gene and trimming were derived from the DNA, and the V and J assignments and clone size from that table. The repertoire holds 250,000 or so clones, with around 80% as singletons. About this clone itself: Other DNA sequences in this specimen translate into the identical CDR3.

Germline-derived CDR1 and CDR2 are KGHSH and LQKENI. CDR3 length: 14 amino acids. Trimming pared 3 bases from V and 0 bases from J, leaving 8 bases between. This clonotype was sampled from a woman aged 80 or older with acute or convalescent COVID-19. The chain is built from TRBV18 and TRBJ1-1, with a tentative D call TRBD1 (5 bases). Sequencing was done on a sample of peripheral blood. Here the CDR3 reads CASSPTGVNTEAFF. In DNA form, the CDR3 reads TGTGCCAGCTCACCCACAGGTGTGAACACTGAAGCTTTCTTT. Full variable domain (remainder filled in from reference TRBV18 and TRBJ1-1): NAGVMQNPRHLVRRRGQEARLRCSPMKGHSHVYWYRQLPEEGLKFMVYLQKENIIDESGMPKERFSAEFPKEGPSILRIQQVVRGDSAAYFCASSPTGVNTEAFFGQGTRLTVV.